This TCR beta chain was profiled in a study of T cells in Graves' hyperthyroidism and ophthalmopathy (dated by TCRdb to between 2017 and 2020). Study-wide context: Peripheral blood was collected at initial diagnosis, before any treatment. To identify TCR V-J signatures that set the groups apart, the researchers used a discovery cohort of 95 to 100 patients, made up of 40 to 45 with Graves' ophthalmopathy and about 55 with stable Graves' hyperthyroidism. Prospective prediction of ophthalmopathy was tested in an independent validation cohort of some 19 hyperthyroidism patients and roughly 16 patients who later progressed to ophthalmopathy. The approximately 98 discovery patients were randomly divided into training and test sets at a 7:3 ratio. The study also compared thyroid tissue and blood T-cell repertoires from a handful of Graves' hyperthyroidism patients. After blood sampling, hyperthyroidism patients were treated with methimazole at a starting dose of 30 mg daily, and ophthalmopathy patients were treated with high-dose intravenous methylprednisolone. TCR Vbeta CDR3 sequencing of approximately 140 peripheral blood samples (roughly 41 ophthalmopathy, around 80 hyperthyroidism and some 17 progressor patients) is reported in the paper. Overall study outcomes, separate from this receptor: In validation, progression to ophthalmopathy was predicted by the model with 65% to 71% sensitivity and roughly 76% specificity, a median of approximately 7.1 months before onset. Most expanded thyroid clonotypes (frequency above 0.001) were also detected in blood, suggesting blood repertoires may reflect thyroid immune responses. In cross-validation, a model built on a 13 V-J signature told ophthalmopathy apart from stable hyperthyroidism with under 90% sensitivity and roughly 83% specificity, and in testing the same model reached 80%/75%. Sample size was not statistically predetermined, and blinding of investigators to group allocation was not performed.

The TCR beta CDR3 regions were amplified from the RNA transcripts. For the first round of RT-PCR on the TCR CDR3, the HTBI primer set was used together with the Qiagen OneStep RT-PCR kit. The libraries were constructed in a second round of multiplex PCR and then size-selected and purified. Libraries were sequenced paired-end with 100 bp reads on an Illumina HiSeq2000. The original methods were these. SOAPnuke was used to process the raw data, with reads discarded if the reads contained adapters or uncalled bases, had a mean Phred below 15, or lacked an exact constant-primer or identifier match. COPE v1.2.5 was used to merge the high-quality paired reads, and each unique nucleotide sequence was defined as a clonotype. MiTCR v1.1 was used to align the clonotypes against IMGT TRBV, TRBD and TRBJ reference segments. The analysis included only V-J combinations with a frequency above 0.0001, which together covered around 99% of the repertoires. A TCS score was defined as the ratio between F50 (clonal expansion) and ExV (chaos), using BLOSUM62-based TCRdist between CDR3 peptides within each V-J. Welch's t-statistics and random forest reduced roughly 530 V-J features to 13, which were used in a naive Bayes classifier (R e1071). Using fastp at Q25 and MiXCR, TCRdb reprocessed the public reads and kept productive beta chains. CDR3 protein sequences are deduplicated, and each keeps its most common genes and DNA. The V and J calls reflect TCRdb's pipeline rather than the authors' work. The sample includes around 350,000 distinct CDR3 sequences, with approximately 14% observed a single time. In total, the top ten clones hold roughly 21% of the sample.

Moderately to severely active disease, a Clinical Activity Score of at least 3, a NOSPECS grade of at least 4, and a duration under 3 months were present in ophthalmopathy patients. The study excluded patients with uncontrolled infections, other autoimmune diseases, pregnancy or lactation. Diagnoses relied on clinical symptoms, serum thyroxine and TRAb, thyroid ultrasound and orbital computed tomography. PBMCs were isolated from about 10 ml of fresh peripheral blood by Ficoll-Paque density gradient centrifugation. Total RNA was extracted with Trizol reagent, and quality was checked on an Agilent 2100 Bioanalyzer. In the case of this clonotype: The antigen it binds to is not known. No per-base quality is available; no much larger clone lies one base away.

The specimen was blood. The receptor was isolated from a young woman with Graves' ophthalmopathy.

The CDR3 region has the sequence CAITAQGTGGGYTF. The bases read TGTGCCATCACTGCCCAAGGGACAGGGGGCGGCTACACCTTC. The receptor chain draws on TRBV10-3 and TRBJ1-2, with 12 bases matching TRBD1. The germline V gene yields ENHRY for CDR1 and SYGVKD for CDR2. The CDR3 numbers 14 residues from cysteine through phenylalanine. The read is trimmed to its CDR3 DNA, 42 bases read in frame from base 1. V is trimmed back by 7 bases and J by 8 bases, and the junction contains 8 bases that no gene match accounts for.